This TCR beta chain is drawn from a study of blood T cells in healthy people across ages. It was with a sample-barcoded 5' primer and a J-beta primer mix that a second PCR of about 6 to 12 cycles was run. TCRdb re-derived calls from the 5' RACE reads in MiXCR, one entry per CDR3 protein. The sample carries over 950,000 distinct CDR3 sequences, approximately 50% recorded once. V lost 5 bases and J 3 bases, leaving 15 bases between the germline ends. In germline, CDR1 is MNHNS, CDR2 SASEGT. The CDR3 is 15 amino acids. Study-wide points: Unsorted PBMCs blocked a conclusive comparison of naive and antigen-experienced cells.

A note on this clonotype: Antigen: not known.

Sequencing was performed on blood. The chain couples TRBV6-1 to TRBJ2-3, with a weak D call TRBD2 (5 bases). This clonotype was obtained from a woman aged 55-75 years in good health. The CDR3, as DNA: TGTGCCAGCAGTACGTGGGCCGGGAAGACAGATACGCAGTATTTT. Its protein product is CASSTWAGKTDTQYF.